The sequence of this TCR beta chain was determined in a study of shared clonotypes between healthy human individuals. Study-level points and caveats: All-four-donor shared clonotypes had higher generation probabilities than non-shared clonotypes did. Sampling involved blood alone; tissue repertoires likely differ.

This clone was found once. The antigen is unknown. Healthy HIV-negative adults without recent acute infections or vaccinations served as donors. CDR3 length equals 14 residues. Per germline, CDR1 SGDLS and CDR2 YYNGEE. The germline V and J ends were trimmed by 1 base and 0 bases, with 5 bases remaining between them. Assay: immunoSEQ multiplex PCR; the TCRdb copy retains only in-frame clones and omits some. The top ten hold 0.1% to 0.15% of the sample, which has millions of clones, 90% to 95% seen once. The V gene is TRBV9, the J gene TRBJ2-1, with no clear D. This TCR was recovered from a man younger than 35 in good health. The material sequenced was naive CD4+ T cells sorted from blood. Subset denoted: CD45RA+ positively selected. The CDR3 reads CASSVSHSYNEQFF. The DNA of the CDR3 is TGTGCCAGCAGCGTATCACACTCCTACAATGAGCAGTTCTTC.